The 22 T cell receptor beta chains reported below all come from one sample, sequenced in a study of shared clonotypes between healthy human individuals (TCRdb year 2020). The library came from the immunoSEQ multiplex PCR assay. TCRdb's version of the immuneACCESS table is confined to in-frame rearrangements and falls short of the full clone set. An unresolved V gene accounts for under half of the shortfall where checked; the remainder is of unknown origin. The sample table shows fewer than 550,000 clones, and approximately 79% are seen once. The ten most abundant clones make up around 13% of the sample. Sequencing was carried out using PBMCs. Every receptor here comes from a woman aged 40-49 years in good health. Some clones in this sample may be carry-over from other donors' samples.

The chain is built from TRBV2 and TRBJ2-3; D possibly corresponds to TRBD2 (6 bases). In germline, CDR1 is SNHLY, CDR2 FYNNEI. V gave up 11 bases and J gave up 0 bases, with 12 bases separating them. The CDR3 loop spans 13 amino acids. The CDR3 region has the DNA TGTGCCGGACATAGCGGAAGCACAGATACGCAGTATTTT. Protein product: CAGHSGSTDTQYF.

V and J are TRBV5-5 and TRBJ1-2; D is ambiguous. Germline CDR1 and CDR2: SGHKS and YYEKEE (reference sequence). The CDR3 spans 14 residues. V was clipped by 4 bases and J by 3 bases, with 13 bases between them. The chain's CDR3 is CASSPGGFDYGYTF. The CDR3 region has the DNA TGTGCCAGCAGCCCTGGCGGTTTCGACTATGGCTACACCTTC.

In nucleotides, the CDR3 is TGCGCCAGCAGCTTACAGGGGGGGTACGAGCAGTACTTC. Amino acids: CASSLQGGYEQYF. This chain uses TRBV5-1 with TRBJ2-7; TRBD1 is a possible D gene (8 bases). V dropped 2 bases and J dropped 4 bases, with 10 bases sitting between them. The CDR3 consists of 13 residues. The germline gives CDR1 SGHRS, CDR2 YFSETQ.

This rearrangement joins TRBV28 to TRBJ2-5; no firm D call. Trimming cost V 6 bases and J 5 bases, with 16 bases left between them. In germline, CDR1 is MDHEN, CDR2 SYDVKM. The CDR3 has 14 residues. Written as DNA, the CDR3 is TGTGCCAGCAGCCCACTGGCGTTTCAGGAGACCCAGTACTTC. Translation gives CASSPLAFQETQYF. Complete variable domain (other parts from reference TRBV28 and TRBJ2-5): DVKVTQSSRYLVKRTGEKVFLECVQDMDHENMFWYRQDPGLGLRLIYFSYDVKMKEKGDIPEGYSVSREKKERFSLILESASTNQTSMYLCASSPLAFQETQYFGPGTRLLVL.

The chain has TRBV5-4 and TRBJ2-7; maybe TRBD1 (6 bases). Deletions cut 1 base from V and 5 bases from J, with 13 bases between. This CDR3 has 14 residues. Germline assignment: CDR1 SGHNT and CDR2 YYREEE (reference sequence). The CDR3, as DNA: TGTGCCAGCAGCTTGTGGCAGGGGTACGACGAGCAGTACTTC. This codes for CASSLWQGYDEQYF.

Notes on this clone: The sample contains more than one DNA sequence encoding this CDR3. This chain connects TRBV28 to TRBJ2-1; TRBD1 is a possible D gene (6 bases). Per the germline V gene, CDR1 is MDHEN and CDR2 is SYDVKM. Trimming cost V 0 bases and J 0 bases, with 9 bases left between them. This CDR3 comprises 16 residues. The chain's CDR3 is CASSLWRGSSYNEQFF. The CDR3 DNA reads as TGTGCCAGCAGTTTATGGAGGGGGAGCTCCTACAATGAGCAGTTCTTC.

The CDR3 protein is CASSDGGTLEQFF. DNA of the CDR3: TGTGCCAGCAGTGACGGCGGGACTCTTGAGCAGTTCTTC. The chain recombines TRBV6-4 with TRBJ2-1; D perhaps matches TRBD2 (6 bases). V lost 2 bases and J lost 9, with 11 bases in between. Per germline, CDR1 MRHNA and CDR2 SNTAGT. This CDR3 has 13 amino acids.

The rearrangement joins TRBV7-8 to TRBJ2-3, with D hard to call. V lost 5 bases, J lost 2 bases, and 8 bases lay in between. Germline assignment: CDR1 SGHVS and CDR2 FQNEAQ. The CDR3 runs 13 residues. CDR3 sequence reads: CASSIGPTDTQYF. In DNA, the CDR3 is TGTGCCAGCAGCATCGGACCCACAGATACGCAGTATTTT.

The V and J genes are TRBV10-3 and TRBJ2-7, with 10 bases fitting TRBD1. There are 14 residues in the CDR3. Germline CDR1 ENHRY, CDR2 SYGVKD. The junction had 3 bases not matched to a gene; V was cut back by 5 bases and J by 2 bases. CDR3 sequence (DNA): TGTGCCATCAGTACTGGACAGGGGGCCTACGAGCAGTACTTC. Its protein product is CAISTGQGAYEQYF.

The chain combines TRBV6-5 with TRBJ2-1; 13 bases match TRBD2. The V gene's germline CDR1 is MNHEY and CDR2 SVGAGI. J was trimmed by 10 bases and V by 6 bases; bases with no gene match: 9. This CDR3 contains 15 residues. As DNA, the CDR3 is TGTGCCAGCAGAACGGGACTAGCGGGGACGCAGGAGCAGTTCTTC. Encoded protein: CASRTGLAGTQEQFF.

The rearrangement joins TRBV10-1 to TRBJ2-4, with 15 bases that match TRBD2. CDR1 is WNHNN, CDR2 SYGVQD, per germline (reference sequence). Unmatched junction bases numbered 8, after V lost 0 bases and J lost 8 bases. The CDR3 length is 18 residues. This CDR3 is CASSESSGTSGRRDIQYF. CDR3 nucleotide sequence: TGCGCCAGCAGTGAGTCGAGTGGGACTAGCGGGAGGCGGGACATTCAGTACTTC.

J is TRBJ2-3 and V is TRBV19; either TRBD1 or TRBD2 may supply D (6 bases each). There are 14 residues in the CDR3. Per the germline V gene, CDR1 is LNHDA and CDR2 is SQIVND (reference sequence). Trimming shortened V by 7 bases and J by 5 bases, and 16 bases separated the two germline ends. CDR3 sequence: CASTSNREVDTQYF. DNA for the CDR3: TGTGCCAGTACCTCAAACAGGGAGGTAGATACGCAGTATTTT.

This rearrangement joins TRBV6-5 to TRBJ2-7, with 13 bases fitting TRBD2. Germline lookup yields CDR1 MNHEY and CDR2 SVGAGI. V lost 5 bases to trimming and J lost 4 bases; unmatched junction nucleotides: 5. The CDR3 has 15 residues. CDR3 DNA: TGTGCCAGCAGTCCACCGACTAGCGGGAGGTACGAGCAGTACTTC. It specifies CASSPPTSGRYEQYF.

A few counts support this clone. V and J are TRBV7-6 and TRBJ2-3; 10 nucleotides line up with TRBD2. V shed 5 bases, J shed 3 bases, and the junction held 8 bases outside the gene matches. This CDR3 is 16 amino acids long. Germline values: CDR1 SGHVS, CDR2 FNYEAQ. The CDR3 DNA follows: TGTGCCAGCAGCCTCTTCCCTAGCGGGAGTACAGATACGCAGTATTTT. Translation: CASSLFPSGSTDTQYF.

This rearrangement joins TRBV11-2 to TRBJ1-5; D is possibly TRBD1 (6 bases). Germline CDR1 reads SGHAT; CDR2 reads FQNNGV. This CDR3 has 14 amino acids. The ends were cut back, 5 bases at V and 2 bases at J, with 10 bases in the middle. The CDR3 protein is CASSPGEGNQPQHF. CDR3 coding DNA: TGTGCCAGCAGCCCAGGGGAGGGCAATCAGCCCCAGCATTTT.

As to this clone: The sample contains more than one DNA sequence encoding this CDR3. This sequence joins TRBV27 and TRBJ2-3, with D perhaps matching TRBD2 (6 bases). With 5 bases removed from V and 1 base from J, the gap between germline ends came to 10 bases. Germline-derived CDR1 and CDR2 are MNHEY and SMNVEV (reference sequence). The CDR3 is made up of 14 amino acids. CDR3 sequence: CASSLSGRTDTQYF. The CDR3 bases are TGTGCCAGCAGTCTTAGCGGTCGCACAGATACGCAGTATTTT.

A few counts support this clone. The rearrangement joins TRBV19 to TRBJ1-5; D perhaps matches TRBD1 (5 bases). From germline, CDR1 is LNHDA and CDR2 SQIVND (reference sequence). There are 13 residues in the CDR3. Between the trimmed V and J ends, which lost 4 bases and 1 base, there was a span of 5 bases. In DNA, the CDR3 is TGTGCCAGTAGTAAGGGGAGCAATCAGCCCCAGCATTTT. It translates to CASSKGSNQPQHF.

The chain recombines TRBV6-5 with TRBJ1-1; TRBD1 is a possible D gene (6 bases). V lost 6 bases and J lost 11, with 22 bases in between. CDR3 length: 14 residues. Germline-derived CDR1 and CDR2 are MNHEY and SVGAGI. CDR3 loop: CASRRTGYAVGAFF. For the CDR3, the DNA is TGTGCCAGCAGGCGTACAGGGTACGCGGTTGGGGCTTTCTTT.

The rearrangement uses TRBV9 and TRBJ2-3; 14 positions agree with TRBD2. Germline trimming cut 7 bases from V and 4 bases from J; bases unmatched to any gene: 2. The CDR3 sequence is 14 residues long. Per the germline V gene, CDR1 is SGDLS and CDR2 is YYNGEE. CDR3: CASGGLAGADTQYF. The DNA for the CDR3 is TGTGCCAGCGGGGGACTAGCGGGGGCAGATACGCAGTATTTT.

The V and J genes are TRBV28 and TRBJ2-7; 9 bases map to TRBD1. Germline-derived CDR1 and CDR2 are MDHEN and SYDVKM. Losses at the gene ends were 6 bases for V and 3 bases for J; bases not matched to a gene: 12. This CDR3 comprises 16 residues. CDR3 amino acids: CASSKPGTGNVYEQYF. In nucleotides, the CDR3 is TGTGCCAGCAGCAAACCCGGGACAGGGAACGTCTACGAGCAGTACTTC.

Concerning this clone: The junction departs from germline at one end; a sequencing error may be responsible. The rearrangement joins TRBV7-9 to TRBJ2-1; TRBD2 aligns across 7 bases. CDR3 length equals 14 residues. Germline assignment: CDR1 SEHNR and CDR2 FQNEAQ (reference sequence). In DNA, the CDR3 is TGCTCCATGCATGGGGCGGGAGAGAAGTATGAGCAGTTCTTC. The encoded protein is CSMHGAGEKYEQFF.

This chain uses TRBV11-2 with TRBJ2-7; 9 bases map to TRBD1. V lost 1 base, J lost 3 bases, and 1 base stayed unmatched. Germline assignment: CDR1 SGHAT and CDR2 FQNNGV. CDR3 size: 14 residues. CDR3 DNA sequence: TGTGCCAGCAGCTTAGCGGGACAGGGCTACGAGCAGTACTTC. Protein sequence: CASSLAGQGYEQYF.